These 13 T cell receptor beta chains were all obtained from the same sample, sequenced in a study of T cells after yellow fever vaccination. TCRdb analysed the 5' RACE reads with MiXCR anew, one entry per CDR3 protein. The sample has about 400,000 distinct CDR3 sequences; roughly 6.1% are singletons. The sample consisted of PBMCs, taken 5 days after the yellow fever booster vaccination. The source of these receptors is a man aged 25-45 years who received the YFV17D yellow fever vaccine.

This clonotype was recorded many times. The J gene is TRBJ2-2, the V gene TRBV29-1, with D uncertain. Trimming stripped 5 bases from V and 0 bases from J, with 4 bases between. Germline-derived CDR1 and CDR2 are SQVTM and ANQGSEA. The CDR3 consists of 12 residues. CDR3 sequence (DNA): TGCAGCGTTAATTCGAACACCGGGGAGCTGTTTTTT. Translated: CSVNSNTGELFF.

This clonotype was detected a few times. V usage is TRBV18 and J usage is TRBJ1-1; 8 positions match TRBD1. Unmatched junction bases numbered 2, after V lost 3 bases and J lost 5 bases. There are 13 residues in the CDR3. Germline CDR1 and CDR2: KGHSH and LQKENI. CDR3 coding DNA: TGTGCCAGCTCACCCGACAGGGGAACTGAAGCTTTCTTT. Its translation is CASSPDRGTEAFF.

This clonotype was observed a single time. A read error may explain this, as a much larger clone is one base away. The V and J genes are TRBV3-1 and TRBJ2-1; D call uncertain. The CDR3 spans 18 residues. Germline V lookup: CDR1 LGHDT, CDR2 YNNKEL (reference sequence). V shed 4 bases and J shed 4 bases, with 23 bases lying between them. CDR3: CASSLYSGGRLSYNEQFF. The CDR3 DNA follows: TGTGCCAGCAGCCTATATTCAGGTGGTCGCCTATCTTACAATGAGCAGTTCTTC.

This clonotype was seen repeatedly, ten times or more. The chain carries TRBV6-1 and TRBJ2-3; D might be TRBD2 (5 bases). Trimming removed 7 bases from V and 1 base from J, with 15 bases in between. Germline lookup yields CDR1 MNHNS and CDR2 SASEGT. This CDR3 contains 15 residues. The CDR3 reads CASTGVFAGTDTQYF. The CDR3 DNA reads TGTGCCAGCACCGGGGTATTCGCCGGCACAGATACGCAGTATTTT.

Only a few counts were recorded for this clonotype. This sequence joins TRBV3-1 and TRBJ2-7; 14 bases map to TRBD2. After removal of 3 bases from V and 1 base from J, the junction contained 5 bases not matched to a gene. From germline, CDR1 is LGHDT and CDR2 YNNKEL (reference sequence). This CDR3 has 17 amino acids. CDR3 loop: CASSHTGLAGASYEQYF. The CDR3 nucleotides are TGTGCCAGCAGCCATACGGGACTAGCGGGGGCTTCCTACGAGCAGTACTTC.

Many counts were recorded for this clonotype. The J gene is TRBJ1-2, the V gene TRBV27, with a weak D call TRBD1 (5 bases). Germline V lookup: CDR1 MNHEY, CDR2 SMNVEV (reference sequence). V was shortened by 2 bases and J by 3 bases, with 10 bases between the two germline ends. The CDR3 spans 14 residues. The CDR3 DNA follows: TGTGCCAGCAGTTTACAGGGCCCAGACTATGGCTACACCTTC. Amino acids: CASSLQGPDYGYTF.

This clonotype was seen at least ten times. The chain uses TRBV12-3 or TRBV12-4 and TRBJ1-2, with D perhaps matching TRBD1 (5 bases). The CDR3 contains 15 residues. With 0 bases removed from V and 7 bases from J, the gap between germline ends came to 15 bases. CDR3 DNA sequence: TGTGCCAGCAGTTTAGCGCTTATGGGCGGGGCTGGCTACACCTTC. As protein: CASSLALMGGAGYTF.

This clonotype was detected a few times. The rearrangement joins TRBV6-5 to TRBJ2-7, with 10 bases aligning to TRBD2. The V gene's germline CDR1 is MNHEY and CDR2 SVGAGI. J lost 3 bases, V lost 0 bases, and 5 bases had no gene match. The CDR3 is made up of 16 amino acids. The CDR3 nucleotides read TGTGCCAGCAGTTACTCGATTCTAGCGGGAGTCTACGAGCAGTACTTC. Protein sequence: CASSYSILAGVYEQYF.

V and J are TRBV7-9 and TRBJ2-1; either TRBD1 or TRBD2 may supply D (5 bases each). This CDR3 is 15 amino acids long. V gave up 3 bases and J gave up 10 bases, with 19 bases separating them. Per the germline V gene, CDR1 is SEHNR and CDR2 is FQNEAQ (reference sequence). CDR3 coding DNA: TGTGCCAGCAGCTTTCAAACAGTCGGGACCAGCGAGCAGTTCTTC. Amino acids: CASSFQTVGTSEQFF.

This chain connects TRBV20-1 to TRBJ1-2; D uncertain. This CDR3 comprises 11 residues. Trimming shortened V by 1 base and J by 4 bases, and 4 bases separated the two germline ends. The germline V gene encodes CDR1 DFQATT and CDR2 SNEGSKA (reference sequence). The CDR3 spells CSARVGYGYTF. CDR3 sequence (DNA): TGCAGTGCTAGAGTAGGCTATGGCTACACCTTC.

This clonotype was counted between two and nine times. The V call is TRBV7-2, the J call TRBJ1-6; 8 bases fit TRBD1. Trimming removed 8 bases from V and 7 bases from J; junction bases left unmatched: 7. CDR3 size: 14 residues. CDR1 and CDR2 (germline): SGHTA, FQGNSA. The CDR3 protein is CASQGQAINSPLHF. CDR3 sequence (DNA): TGTGCCAGCCAGGGACAGGCTATCAATTCACCCCTCCACTTT.

This clonotype was counted many times. The chain recombines TRBV29-1 with TRBJ1-1; 7 nucleotides match TRBD1. Germline CDR1 SQVTM, CDR2 ANQGSEA. V was pared by 7 bases and J by 5 bases, with 7 bases of the junction left unmatched. This CDR3 contains 12 residues. The DNA of the CDR3 is TGCAGCGCCCCAGGGGGGAATACTGAAGCTTTCTTT. Translation: CSAPGGNTEAFF.

The chain has TRBV19 and TRBJ2-7, with D possibly called TRBD1 or TRBD2 (5 bases each). Per germline, CDR1 LNHDA and CDR2 SQIVND (reference sequence). The CDR3 spans 16 residues. The V gene lost 3 bases and the J gene lost 3 bases, with 18 bases spanning the gap. This CDR3 is CASSMGQGPDYYEQYF. The CDR3 nucleotides read TGTGCCAGTAGTATGGGCCAGGGACCTGACTACTACGAGCAGTACTTC.